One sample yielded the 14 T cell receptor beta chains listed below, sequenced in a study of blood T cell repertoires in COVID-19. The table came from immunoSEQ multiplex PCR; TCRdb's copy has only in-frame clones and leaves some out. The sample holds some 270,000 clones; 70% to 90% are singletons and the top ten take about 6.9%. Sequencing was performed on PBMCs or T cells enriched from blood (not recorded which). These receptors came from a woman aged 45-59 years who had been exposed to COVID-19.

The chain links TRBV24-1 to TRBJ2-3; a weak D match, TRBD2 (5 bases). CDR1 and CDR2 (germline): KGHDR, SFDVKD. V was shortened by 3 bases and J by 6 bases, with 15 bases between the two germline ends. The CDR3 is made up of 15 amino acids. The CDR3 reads CATSDPTFGVDTQYF. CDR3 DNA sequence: TGTGCCACCAGTGATCCCACCTTCGGGGTCGATACGCAGTATTTT.

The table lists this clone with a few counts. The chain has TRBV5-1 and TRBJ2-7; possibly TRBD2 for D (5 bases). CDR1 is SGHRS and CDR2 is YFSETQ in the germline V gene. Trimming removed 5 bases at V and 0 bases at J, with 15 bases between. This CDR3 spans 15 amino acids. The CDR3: CASSLTGVSSYEQYF. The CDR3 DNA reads TGCGCCAGCAGTTTGACCGGGGTGAGCTCCTACGAGCAGTACTTC. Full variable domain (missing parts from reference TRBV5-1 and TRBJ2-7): KAGVTQTPRYLIKTRGQQVTLSCSPISGHRSVSWYQQTPGQGLQFLFEYFSETQRNKGNFPGRFSGRQFSNSRSEMNVSTLELGDSALYLCASSLTGVSSYEQYFGPGTRLTVT.

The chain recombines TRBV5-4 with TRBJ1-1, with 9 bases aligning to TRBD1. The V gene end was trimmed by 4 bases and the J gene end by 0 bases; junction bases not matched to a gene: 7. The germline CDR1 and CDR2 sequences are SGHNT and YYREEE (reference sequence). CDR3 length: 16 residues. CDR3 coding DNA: TGTGCCAGCAGCCCGGGACAGGGATTCTTGAACACTGAAGCTTTCTTT. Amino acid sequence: CASSPGQGFLNTEAFF.

Here the CDR3 DNA reads TGTGCCAGCTCACCTTTTCCCGGGACAGGGAACTATGGCTACACCTTC. It yields the protein CASSPFPGTGNYGYTF. The chain joins TRBV18 to TRBJ1-2; 9 bases are shared with TRBD1. J lost 2 bases, V lost 3 bases, and 7 bases had no gene match. The CDR3 consists of 16 residues. CDR1 and CDR2 (germline): KGHSH, LQKENI.

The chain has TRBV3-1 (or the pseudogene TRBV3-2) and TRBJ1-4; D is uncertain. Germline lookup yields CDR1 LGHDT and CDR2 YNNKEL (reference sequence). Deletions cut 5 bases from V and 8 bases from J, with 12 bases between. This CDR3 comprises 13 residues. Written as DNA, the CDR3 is TGTGCCAGCAGCAATCTCGGGGAAGAAAAACTGTTTTTT. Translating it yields CASSNLGEEKLFF.

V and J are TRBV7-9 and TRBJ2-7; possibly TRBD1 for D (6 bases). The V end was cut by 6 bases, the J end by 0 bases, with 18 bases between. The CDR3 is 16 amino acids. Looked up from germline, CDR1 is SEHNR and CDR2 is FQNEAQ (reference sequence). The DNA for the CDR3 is TGTGCCAGCAGTAGGGGGTTCACAGGGAGCTCCTACGAGCAGTACTTC. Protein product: CASSRGFTGSSYEQYF.

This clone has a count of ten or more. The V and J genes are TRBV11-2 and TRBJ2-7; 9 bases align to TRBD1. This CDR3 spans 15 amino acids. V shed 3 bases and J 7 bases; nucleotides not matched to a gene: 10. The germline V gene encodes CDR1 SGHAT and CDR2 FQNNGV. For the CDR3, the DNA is TGTGCCAGCAGCTTTAGGACAGGGGAGATCAGGGAGCAGTACTTC. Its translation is CASSFRTGEIREQYF.

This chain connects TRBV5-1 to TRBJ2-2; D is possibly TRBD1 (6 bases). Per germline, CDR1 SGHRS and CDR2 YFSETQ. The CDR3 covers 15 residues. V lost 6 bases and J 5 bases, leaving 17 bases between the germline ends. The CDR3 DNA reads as TGCGCCAGCACCCCTATGACAGGAGGAACCGGGGAGCTGTTTTTT. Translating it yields CASTPMTGGTGELFF.

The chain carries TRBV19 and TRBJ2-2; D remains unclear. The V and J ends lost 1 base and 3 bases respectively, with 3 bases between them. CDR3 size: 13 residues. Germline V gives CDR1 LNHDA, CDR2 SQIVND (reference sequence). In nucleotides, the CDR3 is TGTGCCAGTAGTATAGGCGACACCGGGGAGCTGTTTTTT. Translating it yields CASSIGDTGELFF.

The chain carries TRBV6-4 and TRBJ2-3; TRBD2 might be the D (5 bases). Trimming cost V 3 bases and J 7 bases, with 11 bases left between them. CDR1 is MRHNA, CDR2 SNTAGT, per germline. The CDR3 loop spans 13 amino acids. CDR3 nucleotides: TGTGCCAGCAGTGAAGGGTCGGGGAATACGCAGTATTTT. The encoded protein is CASSEGSGNTQYF.

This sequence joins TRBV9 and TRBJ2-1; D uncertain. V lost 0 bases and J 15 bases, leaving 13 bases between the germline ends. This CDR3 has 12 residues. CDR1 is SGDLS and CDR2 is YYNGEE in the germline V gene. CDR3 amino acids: CASSVVLGHLFF. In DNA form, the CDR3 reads TGTGCCAGCAGCGTAGTCCTGGGCCATCTGTTCTTC. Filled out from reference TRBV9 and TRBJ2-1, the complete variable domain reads DSGVTQTPKHLITATGQRVTLRCSPRSGDLSVYWYQQSLDQGLQFLIQYYNGEERAKGNILERFSAQQFPDLHSELNLSSLELGDSALYFCASSVVLGHLFFGPGTRLTVL.

In nucleotides, the CDR3 is TGTGCCAGCATCGCACAGGGGGCGCGTAATGCTTTCTTT. Translation gives CASIAQGARNAFF. The J gene is TRBJ1-1, the V gene TRBV6-5, with 9 positions matching TRBD1. This CDR3 has 13 amino acids. The germline V gene has CDR1 MNHEY and CDR2 SVGAGI. The V segment lost 7 bases and the J segment 11 bases; nucleotides outside the gene matches: 11.

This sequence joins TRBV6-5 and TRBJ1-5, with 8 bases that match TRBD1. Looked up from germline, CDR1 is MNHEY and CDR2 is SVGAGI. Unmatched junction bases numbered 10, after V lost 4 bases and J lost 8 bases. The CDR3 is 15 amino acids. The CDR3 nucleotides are TGTGCCAGCAGTTCCCGACAGGGGCCCCTCGAGCCCCAGCATTTT. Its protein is CASSSRQGPLEPQHF.

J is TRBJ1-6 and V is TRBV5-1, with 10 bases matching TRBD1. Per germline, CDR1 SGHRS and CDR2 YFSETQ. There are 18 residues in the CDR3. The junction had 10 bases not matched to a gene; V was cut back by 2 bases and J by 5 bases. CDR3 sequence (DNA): TGCGCCAGCAGCTTACAGGGACAGGGGAGTTTGAATAATTCACCCCTCCACTTT. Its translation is CASSLQGQGSLNNSPLHF.